The 8 T cell receptor beta chains reported below all come from one sample, sequenced in a study of T cells in Graves' hyperthyroidism and ophthalmopathy. RNA transcripts served as the template for amplifying TCR beta CDR3 regions. Primed by the HTBI set, a first-round RT-PCR was run on the TCR CDR3. TCRdb reprocessed the multiplex PCR reads with MiXCR, giving one entry per CDR3 protein. The table records about 290,000 distinct CDR3 sequences, about an eighth of them present only once. Sequenced input: blood. Receptor source: a woman in her forties with Graves' hyperthyroidism.

This clonotype was seen many times. This chain connects TRBV7-9 to TRBJ1-2; TRBD1 matches at 8 bases. The CDR3 is made up of 13 amino acids. From germline, CDR1 is SEHNR and CDR2 FQNEAQ (reference sequence). Germline trimming cut 3 bases from V and 6 bases from J; bases unmatched to any gene: 3. CDR3 nucleotide sequence: TGTGCCAGCAGCTTGGACAGGGCGAATGGCTACACCTTC. This encodes CASSLDRANGYTF.

This clonotype was counted at least ten times. This rearrangement joins TRBV28 to TRBJ1-1; possibly TRBD1 for D (6 bases). There are 14 residues in the CDR3. The V end lost 5 bases, the J end lost 4 bases, and 14 bases lay between the germline ends. CDR1 is MDHEN and CDR2 is SYDVKM in the germline V gene. DNA for the CDR3: TGTGCCAGCAGTCAAAGGGGGTTGGGCACTGAAGCTTTCTTT. Translating it yields CASSQRGLGTEAFF.

This clonotype was observed once. A much larger clone lies one base from this, so it may be a read error. V usage is TRBV7-7 and J usage is TRBJ2-7, with TRBD2 matching 10 bases. This CDR3 is 14 amino acids long. Germline loops: CDR1 SSHAT, CDR2 FNYEAQ (reference sequence). This CDR3 is CASAPTSGSVEQYF. DNA of the CDR3: TGTGCTAGCGCACCGACTAGCGGGTCTGTTGAGCAGTACTTC.

Regarding this clonotype: A much larger clonotype is one base distant, so this may be a read error. V and J are TRBV3-1 and TRBJ1-4, with D unresolved. The CDR3 totals 15 residues. Per the germline V gene, CDR1 is LGHDT and CDR2 is YNNKEL (reference sequence). In DNA form, the CDR3 reads TGTGCCAGCACCCAAGTGGGGTTTAGGAATGAAAAACTGTTTTTT. Translated, it gives CASTQVGFRNEKLFF.

This clonotype came up many times. The rearrangement uses TRBV2 and TRBJ2-6; D not resolved. The CDR3 sequence is 14 residues long. Trimming removed 2 bases at V and 11 bases at J, with 13 bases between. CDR1 and CDR2 from the germline V gene are SNHLY and FYNNEI. The CDR3 sequence: CASSERSLRDVLTF. CDR3 DNA sequence: TGTGCCAGCAGTGAAAGGTCCCTCCGGGACGTCCTGACTTTC. The whole variable domain, filled in from reference TRBV2 and TRBJ2-6, reads EPEVTQTPSHQVTQMGQEVILRCVPISNHLYFYWYRQILGQKVEFLVSFYNNEISEKSEIFDDQFSVERPDGSNFTLKIRSTKLEDSAMYFCASSERSLRDVLTFGAGSRLTVL.

This clonotype was seen ten or more times. The chain joins TRBV2 to TRBJ2-1; TRBD2 matches at 13 bases. With V trimmed by 6 bases and J by 7 bases, 18 bases remained unmatched. The CDR3 runs to 19 residues. Per germline, CDR1 SNHLY and CDR2 FYNNEI. The CDR3 here is CASSQLSGLGTSGTNEQFF. The CDR3, as DNA: TGTGCCAGCAGCCAACTTTCGGGTCTTGGGACTAGCGGGACGAATGAGCAGTTCTTC.

This clonotype was seen ten or more times. The chain carries TRBV29-1 and TRBJ1-5; TRBD1 agrees at 8 bases. Per the germline V gene, CDR1 is SQVTM and CDR2 is ANQGSEA. The V and J ends lost 7 bases and 6 bases, in that order; junction bases with no gene match: 11. The CDR3 length is 14 residues. The CDR3 DNA is TGCAGCGCCGCGGCCGACAGGGGAGGTCAGCCCCAGCATTTT. Its protein product is CSAAADRGGQPQHF.

The table lists this clonotype with a few counts. The chain combines TRBV7-2 with TRBJ2-3; weak D call: TRBD2 (6 bases). The CDR3 sequence is 13 residues long. From germline, CDR1 is SGHTA and CDR2 FQGNSA. With 5 bases removed from V and 6 bases from J, the gap between germline ends came to 12 bases. CDR3 sequence (DNA): TGTGCCAGCAGCCGGGACCGGGGGGATACGCAGTATTTT. Amino acids: CASSRDRGDTQYF.